The 30 T cell receptor beta chains below all came from one sample that was sequenced in a study of early T cells in non-severe SARS-CoV-2 infection. TCRdb re-called the 5' RACE reads with MiXCR, one entry per CDR3 protein. This table has 75,000 to 100,000 distinct CDR3 sequences, around 15% appearing once. The sequenced material came from whole blood. These receptors were taken from an adult who was a healthcare worker with PCR-confirmed SARS-CoV-2 infection or an uninfected control (not recorded which).

This clonotype has more than one count but fewer than ten. This sequence joins TRBV4-3 and TRBJ2-1; 7 bases line up with TRBD2. The CDR3 consists of 17 residues. V was clipped by 0 bases and J by 7 bases; unmatched bases: 12. In germline, CDR1 is LGHNA, CDR2 YSLEER. The DNA of the CDR3 is TGCGCCAGCAGCCAAGATCGACTAGCAGGATTATGGAATGAGCAGTTCTTC. Protein product: CASSQDRLAGLWNEQFF.

This clonotype is a singleton in its sample. At one boundary the junction diverges from the germline segment, which might be a read error. The chain recombines TRBV6-2 or TRBV6-3 with TRBJ1-6; no reliable D call. The germline V gene has CDR1 MNHEY and CDR2 SVGEGT. The CDR3 has 14 residues. Here the CDR3 reads CASTTIPDNSPLHF. CDR3 nucleotides: TGTGCTAGCACCACTATCCCAGACAATTCACCCCTGCACTTT.

There are many counts of this clonotype. V is TRBV28 and J is TRBJ1-6, with unresolved D. The CDR3 is 15 residues long. Looked up from germline, CDR1 is MDHEN and CDR2 is SYDVKM. Trimming took 5 bases from V and 8 from J, leaving 16 bases between them. The CDR3 nucleotides read TGTGCCAGCAGTCTCGTCTCCCTGGAAGATTCACCCCTCCACTTT. Translation: CASSLVSLEDSPLHF.

This clonotype came up a few times. DNA of the CDR3: TGTGCCAGCACCTCCCACCAGGGGGAACACGGGGAGCTGTTTTTT. Translation gives CASTSHQGEHGELFF. J is TRBJ2-2 and V is TRBV7-8; TRBD1 agrees at 7 bases. There are 15 residues in the CDR3. V dropped 7 bases and J dropped 7; count of bases not matched to a gene: 12. Per the germline V gene, CDR1 is SGHVS and CDR2 is FQNEAQ.

CDR3 residues: CASSFSGADGYTF. DNA of the CDR3: TGTGCCAGCAGCTTTTCGGGGGCGGATGGCTACACCTTC. The V call is TRBV7-9, the J call TRBJ1-2, with D possibly matching TRBD1 (6 bases). Germline lookup yields CDR1 SEHNR and CDR2 FQNEAQ (reference sequence). There are 13 residues in the CDR3. With 3 bases removed from V and 6 bases from J, the gap between germline ends came to 11 bases.

This clonotype was counted many times. The genes are TRBV7-3 and TRBJ1-1; tentatively, D is TRBD1 (6 bases). Germline V gene sequence: CDR1 SGHTA, CDR2 FQGTGA. The CDR3 is made up of 15 amino acids. Deletions cut 6 bases from V and 3 bases from J, with 17 bases between. CDR3 sequence: CASSVQGGLDTEAFF. CDR3 bases: TGTGCCAGCAGTGTACAGGGAGGTTTGGACACTGAAGCTTTCTTT.

The chain couples TRBV20-1 to TRBJ1-1; D unclear. There are 12 residues in the CDR3. CDR1 is DFQATT, CDR2 SNEGSKA, per germline (reference sequence). V dropped 1 base and J dropped 6 bases, with 9 bases sitting between them. Here the CDR3 DNA reads TGCAGTGCTAGAGGTCAGGTGGCTGAAGCTTTCTTT. Protein product: CSARGQVAEAFF.

This clonotype was recorded at least ten times. The chain uses TRBV10-3 and TRBJ1-6; perhaps TRBD1 as D (5 bases). Between the trimmed V and J ends, which lost 8 bases and 6 bases, there was a span of 14 bases. Germline assignment: CDR1 ENHRY and CDR2 SYGVKD. The length of the CDR3 is 14 residues. In nucleotides, the CDR3 is TGTGCCATCTCCGAGCAGGGTGGTAATTCACCCCTCCACTTT. Encoded protein: CAISEQGGNSPLHF.

This chain connects TRBV5-1 to TRBJ1-4; D gene uncertain. Trimming left V 2 bases short and J 6 bases short, with 17 bases between. This CDR3 has 16 residues. Germline CDR1 reads SGHRS; CDR2 reads YFSETQ. The CDR3 sequence: CASSFGSGGSHEKLFF. The CDR3 nucleotides are TGCGCCAGCAGCTTTGGTAGTGGAGGCTCTCATGAAAAACTGTTTTTT.

In this sample, this clonotype turned up many times. The gene calls are TRBV18 and TRBJ1-1; D uncertain. Germline CDR1 and CDR2: KGHSH and LQKENI. The CDR3 extends over 14 amino acids. V was trimmed by 1 base and J by 6 bases, leaving 12 bases between them. The CDR3 reads CASSPQREQSEAFF. The CDR3 DNA reads as TGTGCCAGCTCACCACAGCGGGAACAGTCTGAAGCTTTCTTT.

This chain uses TRBV7-8 with TRBJ1-6; the D is unclear. The CDR3 is made up of 14 amino acids. Trimming took 6 bases from V and 7 from J, leaving 13 bases between them. Germline V gives CDR1 SGHVS, CDR2 FQNEAQ. CDR3 coding DNA: TGTGCCAGCAGTGGAGGAAGGATCAATTCACCCCTCCACTTT. Translated, it gives CASSGGRINSPLHF.

The chain recombines TRBV10-2 with TRBJ2-3; TRBD2 agrees at 8 bases. CDR1 and CDR2 from the germline V gene are WSHSY and SAAADI. J lost 5 bases, V lost 0 bases, and 7 bases had no gene match. The CDR3 spans 16 residues. CDR3 nucleotides: TGCGCCAGCAGTGAGTCTCTAGCGGGCGCGCTAGATACGCAGTATTTT. Encoded protein: CASSESLAGALDTQYF.

The rearrangement joins TRBV29-1 to TRBJ2-7; D possibly corresponds to TRBD1 (5 bases). The CDR3 has 12 amino acids. V was trimmed by 6 bases and J by 1 base, leaving 10 bases between them. The germline CDR1 and CDR2 sequences are SQVTM and ANQGSEA. This CDR3 reads CSVRVGSYEQYF. The CDR3 DNA is TGCAGCGTCAGGGTTGGATCCTACGAGCAGTACTTC.

CDR3 residues: CASSKKGVNTEAFF. Written as DNA, the CDR3 is TGTGCCAGCAGTAAGAAAGGGGTTAACACTGAAGCTTTCTTT. The chain uses TRBV21-1 and TRBJ1-1; the table assigns TRBD1, which was not confirmed against the DNA. TRBV21-1 is described as a pseudogene. CDR3 length: 14 residues.

This clonotype was detected only once. V usage is TRBV5-6 and J usage is TRBJ2-7; 7 bases fit TRBD1. Losses at the gene ends were 3 bases for V and 7 bases for J; bases not matched to a gene: 10. The CDR3 extends over 14 amino acids. CDR1 and CDR2 (germline): SGHDT, YYEEEE. In DNA, the CDR3 is TGTGCCAGCAGCTCCGGGACAGCGTCTAGGGAGCAGTACTTC. Protein: CASSSGTASREQYF.

A remark on this clonotype: Because the CDR3 is missing its conserved closing phenylalanine or tryptophan, this is likely a read error. The J gene is TRBJ2-7, the V gene TRBV10-3, with D unclear. V lost 2 bases to trimming and J lost 0 bases, with 8 bases between them. Germline V gives CDR1 ENHRY, CDR2 SYGVKD. This CDR3 has 14 residues. The CDR3, as DNA: TGTGCCATCAGTGAGCAGAAGAGCTCCTACGAGCAGTACCTC. Its protein is CAISEQKSSYEQYL.

This clonotype has at least ten counts. Germline and junction disagree at one end, which may indicate a read error. This sequence joins TRBV29-1 and TRBJ1-4; a weak D match, TRBD1 (5 bases). This CDR3 has 12 residues. The germline gives CDR1 SQVTM, CDR2 ANQGSEA. The CDR3 loop reads CSVEGANEKLFF. CDR3 DNA sequence: TGCAGCGTAGAAGGGGCTAATGAAAAACTGTTTTTT.

This chain connects TRBV6-6 to TRBJ1-2; 7 positions agree with TRBD1. V lost 5 bases, J lost 3 bases, and 6 bases stayed unmatched. Germline loops: CDR1 MNHNY, CDR2 SVGAGI (reference sequence). This CDR3 is built from 14 residues. This CDR3 is CASSQTGRDYGYTF. CDR3 in DNA: TGTGCCAGCAGTCAGACAGGGAGAGACTATGGCTACACCTTC.

Many counts were recorded for this clonotype. The chain recombines TRBV5-1 with TRBJ2-5, with 13 bases aligning to TRBD2. Germline V gives CDR1 SGHRS, CDR2 YFSETQ. V was clipped by 1 base and J by 5 bases; unmatched bases: 2. The CDR3 spans 15 residues. In nucleotides, the CDR3 is TGCGCCAGCAGCTTGACTAGCGGGGGGGCCGAGACCCAGTACTTC. It encodes CASSLTSGGAETQYF.

This clonotype turned up a few times. Here the CDR3 reads CASSFQGTFTDTQYF. As DNA, the CDR3 is TGTGCCAGCAGCTTTCAAGGGACTTTTACAGATACGCAGTATTTT. J is TRBJ2-3 and V is TRBV7-2; possibly TRBD2 for D (6 bases). V was cut by 3 bases and J by 3 bases, with 13 bases left in between. This CDR3 comprises 15 residues. Germline V gives CDR1 SGHTA, CDR2 FQGNSA.

The chain recombines TRBV5-1 with TRBJ2-3; D not resolved. Per germline, CDR1 SGHRS and CDR2 YFSETQ. The CDR3 sequence is 11 residues long. The V and J ends lost 6 bases and 1 base respectively, with 3 bases between them. The CDR3 nucleotides read TGCGCCAGCAAGGGCACAGATACGCAGTATTTT. It yields the protein CASKGTDTQYF.

The chain is built from TRBV20-1 and TRBJ1-5; TRBD1 aligns across 7 bases. This CDR3 region has 16 residues. Germline V gives CDR1 DFQATT, CDR2 SNEGSKA (reference sequence). J lost 1 base, V lost 0 bases, and 6 bases had no gene match. CDR3 amino acids: CSARDLAGGSNQPQHF. Written as DNA, the CDR3 is TGCAGTGCTAGAGATCTGGCAGGGGGAAGCAATCAGCCCCAGCATTTT.

The V call is TRBV6-1, the J call TRBJ2-3; the match to TRBD2 covers 11 bases. CDR1 and CDR2 from the germline V gene are MNHNS and SASEGT. CDR3 length equals 18 residues. V was pared by 5 bases and J by 4 bases, with 14 bases of the junction left unmatched. The CDR3 coding sequence is TGTGCCAGCAGTTCCCGCCCCAATAGCGGGGGGGTCGCAGATACGCAGTATTTT. The encoded protein is CASSSRPNSGGVADTQYF.

A few counts support this clonotype. The chain recombines TRBV6-2 or TRBV6-3 with TRBJ1-4; D unclear. The CDR3 extends over 14 amino acids. Trimming removed 4 bases at V and 7 bases at J, with 13 bases between. Germline V gene lookup returns CDR1 MNHEY and CDR2 SVGEGT. The CDR3 nucleotides read TGTGCCAGCAGTTGGCCGGCGAGGACTGAAAAACTGTTTTTT. It specifies CASSWPARTEKLFF.

This clonotype was counted only a few times. The V and J genes are TRBV20-1 and TRBJ1-1; possible D gene TRBD1, 5 bases. The V gene's germline CDR1 is DFQATT and CDR2 SNEGSKA (reference sequence). CDR3 length equals 14 residues. Trimming took off 3 bases at V and 1 base at J, with 12 bases between the two ends. The CDR3 reads CSASGATGNTEAFF. The CDR3 region has the DNA TGCAGTGCTAGCGGGGCTACAGGGAACACTGAAGCTTTCTTT.

The V and J genes are TRBV28 and TRBJ1-3; D ambiguous. The V end lost 6 bases, the J end lost 1 base, and 22 bases lay between the germline ends. This CDR3 has 18 residues. CDR1 is MDHEN, CDR2 SYDVKM, per germline. This CDR3 is CASSPPLQAGPSGNTIYF. In nucleotides, the CDR3 is TGTGCCAGCAGCCCACCCCTTCAGGCAGGACCATCTGGAAACACCATATATTTT.

This clonotype showed up just a few times. This sequence joins TRBV3-1 and TRBJ2-1; TRBD2 aligns across 11 bases. CDR1 and CDR2 (germline): LGHDT, YNNKEL (reference sequence). This CDR3 region has 16 residues. V dropped 4 bases and J dropped 3; count of bases not matched to a gene: 5. This CDR3 reads CASSLLSGGVYNEQFF. CDR3 in DNA: TGTGCCAGCAGCCTCCTTAGCGGGGGGGTCTACAATGAGCAGTTCTTC.

The table lists this clonotype with a few counts. J is TRBJ1-2 and V is TRBV20-1; TRBD1 is a possible D gene (5 bases). CDR3 length equals 14 residues. Germline lookup yields CDR1 DFQATT and CDR2 SNEGSKA (reference sequence). The V and J ends lost 3 bases and 2 bases respectively, with 13 bases between them. CDR3 bases: TGCAGTGCTAGCCCCCGGGGCGGGAACTATGGCTACACCTTC. Translated, it gives CSASPRGGNYGYTF.

The rearrangement uses TRBV2 and TRBJ2-6; possible D gene TRBD2, 5 bases. V was shortened by 11 bases and J by 1 base, with 18 bases between the two germline ends. Germline V gene sequence: CDR1 SNHLY, CDR2 FYNNEI. This CDR3 region has 16 residues. DNA for the CDR3: TGTGCCGGTGCTAGAGGGCGCCTATCTGGGGCCAACGTCCTGACTTTC. Amino acid sequence: CAGARGRLSGANVLTF.

The CDR3, as DNA: TGTGCCAGCAGCCTCGGGACCGAAGGAGAGCAGTACTTC. Translated, it gives CASSLGTEGEQYF. The chain links TRBV3-1 to TRBJ2-7; D is perhaps TRBD1 or TRBD2 (5 bases each). V lost 4 bases and J lost 7, with 14 bases in between. The CDR3 extends over 13 amino acids. The germline CDR1 and CDR2 sequences are LGHDT and YNNKEL (reference sequence).